These T cell receptor beta chains were read from a single sample in a study of CD8 T cells in Susac syndrome. Each CDR3 protein is one row after TCRdb ran MiXCR on the immunoSEQ multiplex PCR reads. The data show 110,000 to 150,000 distinct CDR3 sequences, with more than 90% seen just once and 0.065% to 0.095% held by the top ten. The sequencing sample was made of CD4+ T cells from PBMCs. The source is a human donor with Susac syndrome. CDR3s include the opening cysteine and the closing phenylalanine or tryptophan. D genes are given only for firm matches. A clone size is listed for some rows: how often the clone was seen (once, few, many), or a class if it is expanded.

CDR3 DNA: TGTGCCAGTAGTAGAGGACCGCCGGGCAATCAGCCCCAGCATTTT; CDR3 protein: CASSRGPPGNQPQHF; D gene: NA; J gene: TRBJ1-5; clone size: NA; V gene: TRBV19
CDR3 DNA: TGTGCCAGCAGCACAAACGTCGGGGCAGGGGGAGAAAAACTGTTTTTT; CDR3 protein: CASSTNVGAGGEKLFF; D gene: TRBD1; J gene: TRBJ1-4; clone size: NA; V gene: TRBV9
CDR3 DNA: TGTGCCAGTAACGGGGCTAGCGGGAGTGGTGAGCAGTTCTTC; CDR3 protein: CASNGASGSGEQFF; D gene: TRBD2; J gene: TRBJ2-1; clone size: once; V gene: TRBV7-9
CDR3 DNA: TGTGCCAGCAGTTACCTAGCGGGAGGCAGAAGCTACGAGCAGTACTTC; CDR3 protein: CASSYLAGGRSYEQYF; D gene: TRBD2; J gene: TRBJ2-7; clone size: NA; V gene: TRBV6-6
CDR3 DNA: TGCAGCGTTGTCCGGACAGGGCTGAACACTGAAGCTTTCTTT; CDR3 protein: CSVVRTGLNTEAFF; D gene: TRBD1; J gene: TRBJ1-1; clone size: NA; V gene: TRBV29-1
CDR3 DNA: TGCAGTGCTACCCCAGGCACAGATACGCAGTATTTT; CDR3 protein: CSATPGTDTQYF; D gene: NA; J gene: TRBJ2-3; clone size: NA; V gene: TRBV20-1
CDR3 DNA: TGTGCCACTGGGCGAACCTCTCGCGAGCAGTACTTC; CDR3 protein: CATGRTSREQYF; D gene: NA; J gene: TRBJ2-7; clone size: once; V gene: TRBV28
CDR3 DNA: TGTGCCAGCAGCCAGGACAGGGGGCGTTTCACTGAAGCTTTCTTT; CDR3 protein: CASSQDRGRFTEAFF; D gene: TRBD1; J gene: TRBJ1-1; clone size: NA; V gene: TRBV12-3/TRBV12-4
CDR3 DNA: TGTGCCAGCAGCGTATCCCTGCTGACAGGGCACACCGGGGAGCTGTTTTTT; CDR3 protein: CASSVSLLTGHTGELFF; D gene: TRBD1; J gene: TRBJ2-2; clone size: NA; V gene: TRBV9
CDR3 DNA: TGTGCCAGCAGCCAAGATACTACGGCGGCCTACTCTGGAAACACCATATATTTT; CDR3 protein: CASSQDTTAAYSGNTIYF; D gene: NA; J gene: TRBJ1-3; clone size: NA; V gene: TRBV3-1
CDR3 DNA: TGTGCCAGCAGCCCAAGCTTCGCGGGAGGGAGTAGAGATACGCAGTATTTT; CDR3 protein: CASSPSFAGGSRDTQYF; D gene: TRBD2; J gene: TRBJ2-3; clone size: NA; V gene: TRBV6-2/TRBV6-3
CDR3 DNA: TGTGCCAGCAGCAAGAGGACAGGGCGCACTGAAGCTTTCTTT; CDR3 protein: CASSKRTGRTEAFF; D gene: TRBD1; J gene: TRBJ1-1; clone size: NA; V gene: TRBV3-1
CDR3 DNA: TGTGCCAGCTCCTCCGGGTCCAGGGCGAACACTGAAGCTTTCTTT; CDR3 protein: CASSSGSRANTEAFF; D gene: NA; J gene: TRBJ1-1; clone size: NA; V gene: TRBV18
CDR3 DNA: TGTGCCAGCAGCGCTCGTAGGGGAGAGACCCAGTACTTC; CDR3 protein: CASSARRGETQYF; D gene: NA; J gene: TRBJ2-5; clone size: once; V gene: TRBV7-8
CDR3 DNA: TGCGCCAGCAGCCGGCCCCAGGAACTCGGACAGGTGATATACGAGCAGTACTTC; CDR3 protein: CASSRPQELGQVIYEQYF; D gene: TRBD1; J gene: TRBJ2-7; clone size: once; V gene: TRBV5-1
CDR3 DNA: TGTGCCAGCAGCGTCAGGGGTGGGGCCAACGTCCTGACTTTC; CDR3 protein: CASSVRGGANVLTF; D gene: NA; J gene: TRBJ2-6; clone size: once; V gene: TRBV6-6
CDR3 DNA: TGTGCCAGCAGCCTCCAGACAGATCAAGAGACCCAGTACTTC; CDR3 protein: CASSLQTDQETQYF; D gene: NA; J gene: TRBJ2-5; clone size: once; V gene: TRBV3-1
CDR3 DNA: TGTGCCAGCAGACCTACTAGCGGGGGGCTCTATGAGCAGTTCTTC; CDR3 protein: CASRPTSGGLYEQFF; D gene: TRBD2; J gene: TRBJ2-1; clone size: NA; V gene: TRBV6-5
CDR3 DNA: TGCGCCAGCAGCCCGGGACTACGAGACTACAATGAGCAGTTCTTC; CDR3 protein: CASSPGLRDYNEQFF; D gene: TRBD2; J gene: TRBJ2-1; clone size: NA; V gene: TRBV4-1
CDR3 DNA: TGTGCCAGCTCATCAACTGGGTGGAGCACAGATACGCAGTATTTT; CDR3 protein: CASSSTGWSTDTQYF; D gene: NA; J gene: TRBJ2-3; clone size: NA; V gene: TRBV18
CDR3 DNA: TGTGCCAGTACCCAACGTGGCAGGGGAGGCACAGATACGCAGTATTTT; CDR3 protein: CASTQRGRGGTDTQYF; D gene: NA; J gene: TRBJ2-3; clone size: NA; V gene: TRBV19
CDR3 DNA: TGTGCCAGCAGCAAGGGTTATGGCTACACCTTC; CDR3 protein: CASSKGYGYTF; D gene: NA; J gene: TRBJ1-2; clone size: once; V gene: TRBV21-1
CDR3 DNA: TGTGCCAGCAGTTTAAGCGGGTTGTCCGGGGCCAACGTCCTGACTTTC; CDR3 protein: CASSLSGLSGANVLTF; D gene: NA; J gene: TRBJ2-6; clone size: NA; V gene: TRBV28
CDR3 DNA: TGTGCCAGCAGCTTGGCCGGGACTAGAGGGGGCGCAGATACGCAGTATTTT; CDR3 protein: CASSLAGTRGGADTQYF; D gene: NA; J gene: TRBJ2-3; clone size: NA; V gene: TRBV5-4
CDR3 DNA: TGCAGTGCCATCTACCCTCCGGGGAATGAGCAGTTCTTC; CDR3 protein: CSAIYPPGNEQFF; D gene: NA; J gene: TRBJ2-1; clone size: NA; V gene: TRBV20-1
CDR3 DNA: TGTGCCAGCAGATGGAGTTCTGGGGCCAACGTCCTGACTTTC; CDR3 protein: CASRWSSGANVLTF; D gene: NA; J gene: TRBJ2-6; clone size: NA; V gene: TRBV6-5
CDR3 DNA: TGTGCCAGCAGCTTCCGACAGGCCCCCCCCTGGGATACGCAGTATTTT; CDR3 protein: CASSFRQAPPWDTQYF; D gene: NA; J gene: TRBJ2-3; clone size: NA; V gene: TRBV13
CDR3 DNA: TGTGCCACCAGTGGGCGGGGGTGGGATGAGCAGTTCTTC; CDR3 protein: CATSGRGWDEQFF; D gene: TRBD2; J gene: TRBJ2-1; clone size: NA; V gene: TRBV24-1
CDR3 DNA: TGTGCCAGCAGTTTATCGCCCGAGGTAGGAGAGACCCAGTACTTC; CDR3 protein: CASSLSPEVGETQYF; D gene: NA; J gene: TRBJ2-5; clone size: once; V gene: TRBV27
CDR3 DNA: TGCGCCAGCAGCTCCCAAGGACAGTCCAGGGAGACCCAGTACTTC; CDR3 protein: CASSSQGQSRETQYF; D gene: NA; J gene: TRBJ2-5; clone size: NA; V gene: TRBV5-1
CDR3 DNA: TGTGCCAGCAGCTCGGGACTAGCGGGAAATGAGCAGTTCTTC; CDR3 protein: CASSSGLAGNEQFF; D gene: TRBD2; J gene: TRBJ2-1; clone size: once; V gene: TRBV5-4
CDR3 DNA: TGTGCCAGCAGTGAAGCGGCTGAGCAGTTCTTC; CDR3 protein: CASSEAAEQFF; D gene: NA; J gene: TRBJ2-1; clone size: NA; V gene: TRBV6-1
CDR3 DNA: TGTGCCAGCAGCGAGGACAGGAGCACAGATACGCAGTATTTT; CDR3 protein: CASSEDRSTDTQYF; D gene: TRBD1; J gene: TRBJ2-3; clone size: NA; V gene: TRBV3-1
CDR3 DNA: TGTGCCAGCAGGATACAGCGCCCTGGGGCCAACGTCCTGACTTTC; CDR3 protein: CASRIQRPGANVLTF; D gene: NA; J gene: TRBJ2-6; clone size: NA; V gene: TRBV6-1
CDR3 DNA: TGTGCCAGCAGGGACATAGGGCACGAGCAGTACTTC; CDR3 protein: CASRDIGHEQYF; D gene: NA; J gene: TRBJ2-7; clone size: NA; V gene: TRBV28
CDR3 DNA: TGCGCCAGCAGCGGTGGACAGGGTCTTAGGGAGCAGTACTTC; CDR3 protein: CASSGGQGLREQYF; D gene: TRBD1; J gene: TRBJ2-7; clone size: NA; V gene: TRBV5-1
CDR3 DNA: TGTGCCAGCAGTTTTAGGACAGTGTTCCAGGGACCTCGGACACCCCTCCACTTT; CDR3 protein: CASSFRTVFQGPRTPLHF; D gene: NA; J gene: TRBJ1-6; clone size: NA; V gene: TRBV27
CDR3 DNA: TGTGCCAGCACCCTCCTAGGGCAGGGAGGCTACGAGCAGTACTTC; CDR3 protein: CASTLLGQGGYEQYF; D gene: NA; J gene: TRBJ2-7; clone size: NA; V gene: TRBV2
CDR3 DNA: TGCAGTGCTTATAGACAGAACACTGAAGCTTTCTTT; CDR3 protein: CSAYRQNTEAFF; D gene: NA; J gene: TRBJ1-1; clone size: NA; V gene: TRBV20-1
CDR3 DNA: TGTGCCAGCAGCTTGACCGACATTGGGGCTTTCTTT; CDR3 protein: CASSLTDIGAFF; D gene: NA; J gene: TRBJ1-1; clone size: NA; V gene: TRBV7-9
CDR3 DNA: TGTGCCAGCGTTAGGGCAGGGGGCTTTGGGAATGAGCAGTTCTTC; CDR3 protein: CASVRAGGFGNEQFF; D gene: TRBD1; J gene: TRBJ2-1; clone size: NA; V gene: TRBV2
CDR3 DNA: TGTGCCAGCAGCCAAGTGCCTCACTCGAATGAGCAGTTCTTC; CDR3 protein: CASSQVPHSNEQFF; D gene: NA; J gene: TRBJ2-1; clone size: NA; V gene: TRBV4-2